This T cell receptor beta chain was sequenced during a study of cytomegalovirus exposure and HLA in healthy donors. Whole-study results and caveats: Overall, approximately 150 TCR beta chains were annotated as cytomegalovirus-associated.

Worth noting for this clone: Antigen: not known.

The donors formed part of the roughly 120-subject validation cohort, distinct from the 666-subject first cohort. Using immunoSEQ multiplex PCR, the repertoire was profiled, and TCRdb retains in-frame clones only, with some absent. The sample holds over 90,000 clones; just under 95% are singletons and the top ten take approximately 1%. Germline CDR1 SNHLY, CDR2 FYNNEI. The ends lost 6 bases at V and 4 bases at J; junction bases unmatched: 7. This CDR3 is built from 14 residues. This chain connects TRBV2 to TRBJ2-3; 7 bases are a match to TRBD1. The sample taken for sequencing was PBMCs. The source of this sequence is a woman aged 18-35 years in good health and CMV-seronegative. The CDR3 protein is CASRGTAVADTQYF. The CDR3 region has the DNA TGTGCCAGCAGGGGGACAGCCGTAGCAGATACGCAGTATTTT.